This T cell receptor beta chain was obtained from a study of T cell clonotyping in hematopoietic cell transplantation. Study results and caveats: Without cell sorting, CD4 versus CD8 contributions remain unresolved.

The time point was: recipient sample about 28 days before transplant, after cytoreduction. The data were produced by immunoSEQ multiplex PCR, yet TCRdb's version contains in-frame clones alone and is incomplete. The sample holds about 20,000 clones; under 90% are singletons and the top ten take about 3.5%. Germline V gives CDR1 SGHVS, CDR2 FQNEAQ. Between the trimmed V and J ends, which lost 1 base and 3 bases, there was a span of 7 bases. The CDR3 has 14 residues. About this clone: The antigen remains undetermined.

The sequenced sample was peripheral blood mononuclear cells, obtained before stem cell transplant. The sequence was collected from a man between 18 and 35 years old with biphenotypic leukemia. Some clones in this sample may be carry-over from other donors' samples. The chain joins TRBV7-8 to TRBJ1-5; D unclear. This CDR3 reads CASSLVDHNQPQHF. The CDR3 DNA sequence: TGTGCCAGCAGCTTAGTGGACCACAATCAGCCCCAGCATTTT. Looking up the rest from reference TRBV7-8 and TRBJ1-5 gives the full variable domain: GAGVSQSPRYKVAKRGQDVALRCDPISGHVSLFWYQQALGQGPEFLTYFQNEAQLDKSGLPSDRFFAERPEGSVSTLKIQRTQQEDSAVYLCASSLVDHNQPQHFGDGTRLSIL.